One T cell receptor beta chain is described in this entry. Its antigen remains unknown. The data stem from a study of shared clonotypes between healthy human individuals. The trim removed 0 bases at V and 8 bases at J, leaving 3 bases unmatched. The CDR3 is made up of 13 amino acids. Germline loops: CDR1 SGHRS, CDR2 YFSETQ. Sequencing was performed with immunoSEQ multiplex PCR; in TCRdb, only in-frame clones are kept and a portion is missing. The table has approximately 2.4 million clones, more than 90% seen once. Whole-study findings and limits: The four-donor shared clonotypes exceeded non-shared clonotypes in generation probability, with non-shared ones scoring lower.

The chain uses TRBV5-1 and TRBJ1-2; 8 bases map to TRBD1. This receptor was taken from a man younger than 35 in good health. Sequencing was done on a sample of naive CD4+ T cells sorted from blood. The subset here: CD45RA+ positively selected. In DNA form, the CDR3 reads TGCGCCAGCAGCTTGGCAGGGGGCCGGGGCTACACCTTC. The encoded protein is CASSLAGGRGYTF.